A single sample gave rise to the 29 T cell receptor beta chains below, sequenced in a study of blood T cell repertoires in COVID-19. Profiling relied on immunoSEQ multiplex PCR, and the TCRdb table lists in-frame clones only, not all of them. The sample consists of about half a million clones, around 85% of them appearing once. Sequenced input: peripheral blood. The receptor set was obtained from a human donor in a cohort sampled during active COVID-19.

The CDR3 is CASSPPAGGPNEQFF. The CDR3, as DNA: TGTGCCAGCTCACCACCAGCGGGAGGGCCTAATGAGCAGTTCTTC. V and J are TRBV18 and TRBJ2-1, with TRBD2 matching 10 bases. V shed 0 bases, J shed 7 bases, and the junction held 3 bases outside the gene matches. This CDR3 spans 15 amino acids. Germline V gene lookup returns CDR1 KGHSH and CDR2 LQKENI. The whole variable domain, remainder taken from reference TRBV18 and TRBJ2-1, is NAGVMQNPRHLVRRRGQEARLRCSPMKGHSHVYWYRQLPEEGLKFMVYLQKENIIDESGMPKERFSAEFPKEGPSILRIQQVVRGDSAAYFCASSPPAGGPNEQFFGPGTRLTVL.

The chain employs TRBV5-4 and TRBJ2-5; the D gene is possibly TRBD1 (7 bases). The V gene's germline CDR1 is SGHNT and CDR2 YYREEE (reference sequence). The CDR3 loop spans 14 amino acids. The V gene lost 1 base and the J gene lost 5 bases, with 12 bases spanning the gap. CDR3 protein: CASSLQGGRETQYF. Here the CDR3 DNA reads TGTGCCAGCAGCTTGCAGGGGGGTCGGGAGACCCAGTACTTC.

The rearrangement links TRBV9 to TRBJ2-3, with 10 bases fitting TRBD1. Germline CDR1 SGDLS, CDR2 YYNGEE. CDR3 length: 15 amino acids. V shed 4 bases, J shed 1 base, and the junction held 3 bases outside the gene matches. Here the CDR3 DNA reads TGTGCCAGCAGCTCGGGACAGGGGCGCACAGATACGCAGTATTTT. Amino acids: CASSSGQGRTDTQYF.

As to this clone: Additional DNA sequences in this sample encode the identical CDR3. In DNA, the CDR3 is TGTGCCAGCAGCTTAAACGCCGGGTATGGCTACACCTTC. Protein product: CASSLNAGYGYTF. The chain couples TRBV7-2 to TRBJ1-2; D gene ambiguous. The V and J ends lost 2 bases and 5 bases respectively, with 9 bases between them. This CDR3 spans 13 amino acids. Germline V gives CDR1 SGHTA, CDR2 FQGNSA.

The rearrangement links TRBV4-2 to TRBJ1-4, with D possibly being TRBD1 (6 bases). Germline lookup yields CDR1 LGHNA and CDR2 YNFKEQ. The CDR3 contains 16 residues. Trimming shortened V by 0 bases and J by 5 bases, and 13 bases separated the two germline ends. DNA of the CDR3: TGTGCCAGCAGCCAAGATCCAACAGGGTTGAATGAAAAACTGTTTTTT. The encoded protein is CASSQDPTGLNEKLFF.

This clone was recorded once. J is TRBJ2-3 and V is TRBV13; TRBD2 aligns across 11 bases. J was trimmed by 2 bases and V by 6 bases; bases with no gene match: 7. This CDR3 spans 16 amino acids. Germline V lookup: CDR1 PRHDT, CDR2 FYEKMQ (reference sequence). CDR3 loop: CASRRPGLAATDTQYF. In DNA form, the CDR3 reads TGTGCCAGCAGACGGCCGGGACTAGCGGCCACAGATACGCAGTATTTT.

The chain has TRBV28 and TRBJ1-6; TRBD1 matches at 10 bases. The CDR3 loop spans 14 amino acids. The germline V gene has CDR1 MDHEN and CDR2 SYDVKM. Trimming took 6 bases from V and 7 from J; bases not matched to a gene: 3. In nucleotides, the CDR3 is TGTGCCAGCAGCCCGGACAGGGGGAATTCACCCCTCCACTTT. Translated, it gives CASSPDRGNSPLHF. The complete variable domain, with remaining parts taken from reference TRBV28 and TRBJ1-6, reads DVKVTQSSRYLVKRTGEKVFLECVQDMDHENMFWYRQDPGLGLRLIYFSYDVKMKEKGDIPEGYSVSREKKERFSLILESASTNQTSMYLCASSPDRGNSPLHFGNGTRLTVT.

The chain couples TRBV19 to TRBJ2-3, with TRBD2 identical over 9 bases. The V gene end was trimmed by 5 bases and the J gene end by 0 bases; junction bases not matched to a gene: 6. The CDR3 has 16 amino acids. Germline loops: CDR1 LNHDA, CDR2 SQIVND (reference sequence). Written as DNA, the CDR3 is TGTGCCAGTAGTCCATACCTAGCGGGGAGCACAGATACGCAGTATTTT. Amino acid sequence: CASSPYLAGSTDTQYF.

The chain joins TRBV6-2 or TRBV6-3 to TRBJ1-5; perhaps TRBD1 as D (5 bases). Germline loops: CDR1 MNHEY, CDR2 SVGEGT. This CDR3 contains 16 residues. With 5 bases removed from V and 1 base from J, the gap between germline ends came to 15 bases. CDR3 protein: CASSPRGGRSNQPQHF. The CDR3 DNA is TGTGCCAGCAGTCCAAGGGGAGGCAGAAGCAATCAGCCCCAGCATTTT.

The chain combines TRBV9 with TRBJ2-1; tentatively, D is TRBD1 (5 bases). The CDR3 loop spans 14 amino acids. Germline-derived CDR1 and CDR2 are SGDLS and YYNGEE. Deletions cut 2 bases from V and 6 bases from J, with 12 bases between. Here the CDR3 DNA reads TGTGCCAGCAGCGTCTCCCGTAGGGGCAATGAGCAGTTCTTC. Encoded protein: CASSVSRRGNEQFF. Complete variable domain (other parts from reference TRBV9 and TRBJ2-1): DSGVTQTPKHLITATGQRVTLRCSPRSGDLSVYWYQQSLDQGLQFLIQYYNGEERAKGNILERFSAQQFPDLHSELNLSSLELGDSALYFCASSVSRRGNEQFFGPGTRLTVL.

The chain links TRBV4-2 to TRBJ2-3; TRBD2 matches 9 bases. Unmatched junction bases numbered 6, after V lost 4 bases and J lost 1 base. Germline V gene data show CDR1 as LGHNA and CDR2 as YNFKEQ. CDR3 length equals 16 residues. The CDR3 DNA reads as TGTGCCAGCAGCCGACGGACTAGCGATCGCACAGATACGCAGTATTTT. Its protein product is CASSRRTSDRTDTQYF.

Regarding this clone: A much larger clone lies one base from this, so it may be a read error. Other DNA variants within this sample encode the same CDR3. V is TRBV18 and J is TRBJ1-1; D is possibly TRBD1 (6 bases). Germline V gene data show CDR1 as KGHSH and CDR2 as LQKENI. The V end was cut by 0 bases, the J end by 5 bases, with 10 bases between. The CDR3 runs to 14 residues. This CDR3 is CASSPPRQGTEAFF. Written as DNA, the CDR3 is TGTGCCAGCTCACCACCGAGGCAGGGGACTGAAGCTTTCTTT.

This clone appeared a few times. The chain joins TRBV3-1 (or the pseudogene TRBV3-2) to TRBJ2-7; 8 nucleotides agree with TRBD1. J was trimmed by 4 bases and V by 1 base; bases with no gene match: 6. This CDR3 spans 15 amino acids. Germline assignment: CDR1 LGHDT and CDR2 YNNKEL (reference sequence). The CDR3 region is CASSQGAGGEYEQYF. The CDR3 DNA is TGTGCCAGCAGCCAAGGGGCAGGGGGCGAATACGAGCAGTACTTC.

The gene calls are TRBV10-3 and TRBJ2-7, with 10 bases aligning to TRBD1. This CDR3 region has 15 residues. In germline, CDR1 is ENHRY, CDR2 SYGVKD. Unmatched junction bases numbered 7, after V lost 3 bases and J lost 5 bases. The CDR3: CAISDPGQGSHEQYF. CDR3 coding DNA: TGTGCCATCAGTGACCCGGGACAGGGGTCCCACGAGCAGTACTTC.

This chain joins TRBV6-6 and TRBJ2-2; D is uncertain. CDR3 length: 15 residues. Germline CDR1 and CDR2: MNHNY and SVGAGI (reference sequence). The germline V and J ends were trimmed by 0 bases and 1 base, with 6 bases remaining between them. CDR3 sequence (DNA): TGTGCCAGCAGTTACTCGAACAGGAACACCGGGGAGCTGTTTTTT. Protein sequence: CASSYSNRNTGELFF.

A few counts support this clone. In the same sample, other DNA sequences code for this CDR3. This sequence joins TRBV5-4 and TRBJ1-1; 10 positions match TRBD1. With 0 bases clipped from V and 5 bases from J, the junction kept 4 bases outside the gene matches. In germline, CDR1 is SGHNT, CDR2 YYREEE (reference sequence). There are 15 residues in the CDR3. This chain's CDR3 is CASSLGGQGNTEAFF. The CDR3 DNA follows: TGTGCCAGCAGCTTGGGGGGACAGGGGAATACTGAAGCTTTCTTT. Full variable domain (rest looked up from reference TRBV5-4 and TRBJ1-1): ETGVTQSPTHLIKTRGQQVTLRCSSQSGHNTVSWYQQALGQGPQFIFQYYREEENGRGNFPPRFSGLQFPNYSSELNVNALELDDSALYLCASSLGGQGNTEAFFGQGTRLTVV.

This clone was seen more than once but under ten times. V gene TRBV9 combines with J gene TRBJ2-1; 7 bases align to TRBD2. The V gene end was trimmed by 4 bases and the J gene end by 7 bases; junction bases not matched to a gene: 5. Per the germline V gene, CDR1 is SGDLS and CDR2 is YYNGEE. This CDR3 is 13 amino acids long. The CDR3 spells CASSSLAANEQFF. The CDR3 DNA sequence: TGTGCCAGCAGCTCCCTAGCGGCTAATGAGCAGTTCTTC.

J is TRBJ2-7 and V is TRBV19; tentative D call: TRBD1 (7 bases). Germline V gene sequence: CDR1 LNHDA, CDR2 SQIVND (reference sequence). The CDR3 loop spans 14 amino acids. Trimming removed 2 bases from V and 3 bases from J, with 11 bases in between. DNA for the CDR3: TGTGCCAGTAGTATACGGCAGGGGGGCTACGAGCAGTACTTC. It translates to CASSIRQGGYEQYF.

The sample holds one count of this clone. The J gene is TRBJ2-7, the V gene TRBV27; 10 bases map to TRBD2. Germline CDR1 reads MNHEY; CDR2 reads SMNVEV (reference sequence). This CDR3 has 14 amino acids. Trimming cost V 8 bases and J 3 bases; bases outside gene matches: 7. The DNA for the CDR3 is TGTGCCAGCCCCCCCGGGACTAGCGACTACGAGCAGTACTTC. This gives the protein CASPPGTSDYEQYF.

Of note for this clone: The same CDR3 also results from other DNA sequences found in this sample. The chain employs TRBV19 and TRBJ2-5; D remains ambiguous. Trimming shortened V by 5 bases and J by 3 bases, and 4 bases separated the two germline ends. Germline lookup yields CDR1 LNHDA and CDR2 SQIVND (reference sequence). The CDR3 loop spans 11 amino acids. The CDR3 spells CASSREETQYF. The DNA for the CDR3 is TGTGCCAGTAGTCGGGAAGAGACCCAGTACTTC.

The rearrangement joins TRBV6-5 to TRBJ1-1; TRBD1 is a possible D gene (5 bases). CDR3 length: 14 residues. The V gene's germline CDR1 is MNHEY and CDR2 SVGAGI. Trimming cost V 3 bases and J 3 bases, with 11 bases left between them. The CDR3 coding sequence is TGTGCCAGCAGTTATATTAAGGGGTACACTGAAGCTTTCTTT. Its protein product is CASSYIKGYTEAFF.

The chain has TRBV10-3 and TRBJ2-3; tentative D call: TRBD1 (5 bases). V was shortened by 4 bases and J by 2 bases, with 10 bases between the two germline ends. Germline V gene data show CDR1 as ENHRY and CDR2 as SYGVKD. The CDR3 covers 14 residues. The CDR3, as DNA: TGTGCCATCAGTGTTGACAGTTACACAGATACGCAGTATTTT. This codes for CAISVDSYTDTQYF.

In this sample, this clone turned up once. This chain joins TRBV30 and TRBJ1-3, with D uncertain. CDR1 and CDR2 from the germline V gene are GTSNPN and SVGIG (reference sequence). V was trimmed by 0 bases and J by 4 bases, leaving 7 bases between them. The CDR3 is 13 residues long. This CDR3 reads CAWSVWEGNTIYF. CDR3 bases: TGTGCCTGGAGTGTGTGGGAGGGAAACACCATATATTTT.

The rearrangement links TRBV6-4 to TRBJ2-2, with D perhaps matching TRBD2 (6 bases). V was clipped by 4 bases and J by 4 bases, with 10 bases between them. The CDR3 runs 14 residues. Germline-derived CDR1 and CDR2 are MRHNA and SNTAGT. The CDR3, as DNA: TGTGCCAGCAGTGGTAGCGGCATCACCGGGGAGCTGTTTTTT. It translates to CASSGSGITGELFF.

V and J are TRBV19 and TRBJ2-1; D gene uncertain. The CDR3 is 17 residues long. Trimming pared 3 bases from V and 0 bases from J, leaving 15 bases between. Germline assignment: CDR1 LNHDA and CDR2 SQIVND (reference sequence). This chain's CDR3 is CASSIEAVRYSYNEQFF. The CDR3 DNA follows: TGTGCCAGTAGTATTGAGGCGGTAAGATACTCCTACAATGAGCAGTTCTTC.

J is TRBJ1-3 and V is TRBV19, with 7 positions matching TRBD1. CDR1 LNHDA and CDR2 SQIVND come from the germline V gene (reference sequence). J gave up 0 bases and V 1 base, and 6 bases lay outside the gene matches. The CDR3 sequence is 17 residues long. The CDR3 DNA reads TGTGCCAGTAGTATAGCCCCCGCAGGGGGCTCTGGAAACACCATATATTTT. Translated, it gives CASSIAPAGGSGNTIYF.

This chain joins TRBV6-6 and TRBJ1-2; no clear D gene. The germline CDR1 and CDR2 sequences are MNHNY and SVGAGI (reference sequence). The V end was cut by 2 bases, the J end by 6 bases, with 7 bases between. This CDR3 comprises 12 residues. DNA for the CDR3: TGTGCCAGCAGTTACGCCAGGAATGGCTACACCTTC. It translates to CASSYARNGYTF.

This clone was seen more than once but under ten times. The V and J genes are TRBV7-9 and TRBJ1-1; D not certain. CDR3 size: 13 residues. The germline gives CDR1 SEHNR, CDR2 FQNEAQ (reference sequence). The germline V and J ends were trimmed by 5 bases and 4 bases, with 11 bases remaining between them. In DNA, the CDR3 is TGTGCCAGCAGCCTCCCTCCGGGCACTGAAGCTTTCTTT. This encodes CASSLPPGTEAFF.

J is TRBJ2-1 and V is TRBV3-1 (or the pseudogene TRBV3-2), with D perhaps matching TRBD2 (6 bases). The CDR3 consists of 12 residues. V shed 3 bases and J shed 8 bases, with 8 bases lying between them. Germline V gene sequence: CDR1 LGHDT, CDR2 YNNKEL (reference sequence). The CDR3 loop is CASSQWGDEQFF. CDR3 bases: TGTGCCAGCAGCCAGTGGGGGGATGAGCAGTTCTTC.